This T cell receptor beta chain was found in a study of cytomegalovirus exposure and HLA in healthy donors. PCR employed 60 Vbeta and 13 Jbeta primers. Some clones are missing from TCRdb's copy, which holds only in-frame ones; the method was immunoSEQ multiplex PCR. The sample lists roughly 130,000 clones, 74% occurring once. The CDR3 has 14 residues. J gave up 9 bases and V 2 bases, and 5 bases lay outside the gene matches. Germline V gives CDR1 MNHEY, CDR2 SMNVEV (reference sequence). Specimen: PBMCs. This sequence originates from a woman aged 45-60 years in good health and CMV-seropositive. This chain uses TRBV27 with TRBJ2-2; 8 nucleotides agree with TRBD1. CDR3 nucleotides: TGTGCCAGCAGTTTAAGGACAGGGAATAGGGAGCTGTTTTTT. Encoded protein: CASSLRTGNRELFF.